The 21 T cell receptor beta chains presented below share a single source sample, sequenced in a study of blood T cells in healthy people across ages. The authors ran a second PCR of about 7 to 11 cycles using a sample-barcoded 5' primer and a J-beta primer mix. Each CDR3 protein gets one entry after TCRdb re-called the 5' RACE reads with MiXCR. Among roughly 1.6 million distinct CDR3 sequences listed, roughly a third were seen once. Sequencing input: blood. These receptors all stem from a woman aged 25 to 45 in good health.

Many counts were recorded for this clonotype. V is TRBV29-1 and J is TRBJ2-7; weak D call: TRBD2 (5 bases). Germline assignment: CDR1 SQVTM and CDR2 ANQGSEA. V was pared by 3 bases and J by 3 bases, with 18 bases between. CDR3 length: 15 residues. DNA of the CDR3: TGCAGCGTTGAGGGATCCGACTACGGCAACTACGAGCAGTACTTC. It yields the protein CSVEGSDYGNYEQYF.

The chain has TRBV20-1 and TRBJ2-1, with TRBD1 matching 8 bases. The V gene's germline CDR1 is DFQATT and CDR2 SNEGSKA (reference sequence). The trim removed 2 bases at V and 1 base at J, leaving 7 bases unmatched. The CDR3 is 16 amino acids. The CDR3 is CSARSAGGWSYNEQFF. For the CDR3, the DNA is TGCAGTGCTAGATCTGCAGGGGGCTGGTCCTACAATGAGCAGTTCTTC.

Of note for this clonotype: Germline is not matched at one junction end, which may reflect a read error. V usage is TRBV20-1 and J usage is TRBJ1-2, with D possibly being TRBD1 (5 bases). The CDR3 totals 13 residues. The germline V gene has CDR1 DFQATT and CDR2 SNEGSKA (reference sequence). The CDR3 loop is CRVTGGLGYGNTF. The DNA for the CDR3 is TGCAGGGTCACGGGGGGACTCGGCTATGGCAACACCTTC.

This rearrangement joins TRBV6-1 to TRBJ1-1, with TRBD1 matching 7 bases. Germline loops: CDR1 MNHNS, CDR2 SASEGT. CDR3 length equals 17 residues. The ends lost 1 base at V and 1 base at J; junction bases unmatched: 9. The chain's CDR3 is CASSEEAGGLSNTEAFF. The CDR3 DNA sequence: TGTGCCAGCAGTGAAGAGGCAGGGGGATTGTCGAACACTGAAGCTTTCTTT.

As to this clonotype: This may arise from a read error, as a much more abundant clone is one base away. This rearrangement joins TRBV6-2 or TRBV6-3 to TRBJ2-1; the match to TRBD2 covers 10 bases. From germline, CDR1 is MNHEY and CDR2 SVGEGT. The CDR3 contains 15 residues. Trimming removed 6 bases from V and 8 bases from J; junction bases left unmatched: 10. CDR3 region: CASSAGLADYDEQFF. CDR3 coding DNA: TGTGCCAGCAGCGCCGGACTAGCGGATTACGATGAGCAGTTCTTC.

J is TRBJ1-2 and V is TRBV7-2, with D perhaps TRBD1 (6 bases). Trimming pared 3 bases from V and 8 bases from J, leaving 13 bases between. This CDR3 region has 13 residues. Germline values: CDR1 SGHTA, CDR2 FQGNSA. DNA for the CDR3: TGTGCCAGCAGCTTTGCGCCGGGACAAGGCTACACCTTC. This encodes CASSFAPGQGYTF.

This rearrangement joins TRBV12-3 or TRBV12-4 to TRBJ2-3; no firm D call. This CDR3 has 15 residues. The V end was cut by 5 bases, the J end by 2 bases, with 14 bases between. The CDR3 nucleotides read TGTGCCAGCAGTGCGTTATCCCGTAACACAGATACGCAGTATTTT. Its protein product is CASSALSRNTDTQYF.

A few counts support this clonotype. This chain links TRBV5-1 with TRBJ2-5; D is perhaps TRBD2 (6 bases). V lost 2 bases to trimming and J lost 4 bases, with 12 bases between them. The CDR3 consists of 14 residues. Germline CDR1 reads SGHRS; CDR2 reads YFSETQ. The CDR3 region is CASSFEAGRETQYF. The CDR3 region has the DNA TGCGCCAGCAGCTTTGAAGCGGGTCGAGAGACCCAGTACTTC.

This clonotype has a handful of counts. V gene TRBV20-1 combines with J gene TRBJ2-5, with 9 bases lining up with TRBD2. The V and J ends lost 2 bases and 4 bases, in that order; junction bases with no gene match: 11. The CDR3 is 16 amino acids. The germline CDR1 and CDR2 sequences are DFQATT and SNEGSKA (reference sequence). This chain's CDR3 is CSARLRRGGSGETQYF. CDR3 nucleotides: TGCAGTGCTAGACTGCGGCGGGGGGGGTCGGGAGAGACCCAGTACTTC.

The chain employs TRBV11-2 and TRBJ2-4; no firm D call. V shed 6 bases and J shed 0 bases, with 9 bases lying between them. CDR3 size: 14 residues. Per germline, CDR1 SGHAT and CDR2 FQNNGV. The CDR3 nucleotides are TGTGCCAGCAGTTTACAGAGAGCCAAAAACATTCAGTACTTC. It yields the protein CASSLQRAKNIQYF.

The V gene is TRBV15, the J gene TRBJ2-7, with 7 bases matching TRBD1. CDR3 length equals 13 residues. The V gene's germline CDR1 is LNHNV and CDR2 YYDKDF (reference sequence). V shed 5 bases, J shed 5 bases, and the junction held 6 bases outside the gene matches. CDR3: CATSWLTGNEQYF. The DNA for the CDR3 is TGTGCCACCAGCTGGCTGACAGGGAACGAGCAGTACTTC.

This chain links TRBV20-1 with TRBJ2-7; D is unclear. V gave up 3 bases and J gave up 5 bases, with 14 bases separating them. Germline V gene data show CDR1 as DFQATT and CDR2 as SNEGSKA (reference sequence). This CDR3 contains 13 residues. DNA of the CDR3: TGCAGTGCTAGTGGCCCCGGCCACAACGAGCAGTACTTC. Translation: CSASGPGHNEQYF.

The V call is TRBV5-1, the J call TRBJ2-5; D unresolved. Germline V gene sequence: CDR1 SGHRS, CDR2 YFSETQ. The CDR3 has 14 residues. V was shortened by 3 bases and J by 1 base, with 10 bases between the two germline ends. The CDR3 is CASSSGSSQETQYF. The DNA of the CDR3 is TGCGCCAGCAGCTCCGGGTCCTCCCAAGAGACCCAGTACTTC.

This clonotype came up a few times. The chain has TRBV6-5 and TRBJ1-2; no definite D call. CDR1 is MNHEY and CDR2 is SVGAGI in the germline V gene. This CDR3 has 12 residues. Trimming stripped 6 bases from V and 8 bases from J, with 13 bases between. CDR3 residues: CASSRPKGGYTF. In nucleotides, the CDR3 is TGTGCCAGCAGCCGCCCGAAGGGCGGCTACACCTTC.

The genes are TRBV12-3 or TRBV12-4 and TRBJ2-1, with TRBD2 as a possible D gene (6 bases). V lost 7 bases to trimming and J lost 7 bases, with 11 bases between them. The CDR3 sequence is 12 residues long. The CDR3: CASMGGENEQFF. In nucleotides, the CDR3 is TGTGCCAGCATGGGCGGGGAAAATGAGCAGTTCTTC.

This clonotype was found a few times. V is TRBV30 and J is TRBJ1-2; D not certain. Trimming pared 3 bases from V and 3 bases from J, leaving 11 bases between. Germline V lookup: CDR1 GTSNPN, CDR2 SVGIG (reference sequence). The CDR3 sequence is 13 residues long. CDR3 in DNA: TGTGCCTGGAGGCCATCGGCCGACTATGGCTACACCTTC. Protein product: CAWRPSADYGYTF.

This clonotype was seen only once. This chain uses TRBV6-5 with TRBJ1-2, with a possible D match to TRBD1 (6 bases). CDR1 is MNHEY, CDR2 SVGAGI, per germline. Trimming pared 6 bases from V and 0 bases from J, leaving 14 bases between. The CDR3 runs to 15 residues. DNA of the CDR3: TGTGCCAGCAGGTCGGGGGCAGGGCCTAACTATGGCTACACCTTC. Translated: CASRSGAGPNYGYTF.

The genes are TRBV28 and TRBJ2-3; D remains unclear. CDR3 length equals 14 residues. V lost 6 bases and J lost 4, with 14 bases in between. Germline V gene data show CDR1 as MDHEN and CDR2 as SYDVKM. The CDR3 is CASSILHMADTQYF. The CDR3 DNA follows: TGTGCCAGCAGCATCTTACACATGGCAGATACGCAGTATTTT.

This clonotype was found a few times. The CDR3 region is CASSVDSRHPAQYF. The CDR3 region has the DNA TGTGCCAGCAGCGTAGACTCCAGACATCCGGCCCAGTACTTC. The J gene is TRBJ2-5, the V gene TRBV9, with D unclear. The CDR3 consists of 14 residues. Trimming cost V 0 bases and J 9 bases, with 15 bases left between them. Germline CDR1 reads SGDLS; CDR2 reads YYNGEE.

This clonotype has only a few counts. J is TRBJ2-7 and V is TRBV7-8, with D perhaps given as TRBD1 or TRBD2 (5 bases each). Between the trimmed V and J ends, which lost 1 base and 6 bases, there was a span of 10 bases. This CDR3 has 13 amino acids. CDR1 is SGHVS and CDR2 is FQNEAQ in the germline V gene. The CDR3, as DNA: TGTGCCAGCAGCTTAGGTGAGGGGCTCGAGCAGTACTTC. Encoded protein: CASSLGEGLEQYF. Combining the CDR3 with reference TRBV7-8 and TRBJ2-7 gives the whole variable domain GAGVSQSPRYKVAKRGQDVALRCDPISGHVSLFWYQQALGQGPEFLTYFQNEAQLDKSGLPSDRFFAERPEGSVSTLKIQRTQQEDSAVYLCASSLGEGLEQYFGPGTRLTVT.

V is TRBV20-1 and J is TRBJ2-7; 8 bases match TRBD2. The V gene end was trimmed by 5 bases and the J gene end by 3 bases; junction bases not matched to a gene: 6. Germline loops: CDR1 DFQATT, CDR2 SNEGSKA (reference sequence). The CDR3 is made up of 13 amino acids. The CDR3 loop reads CSAGLAGFYEQYF. CDR3 nucleotide sequence: TGCAGTGCTGGACTAGCAGGGTTCTACGAGCAGTACTTC.